These 20 T cell receptor beta chains share one sample of origin, sequenced in a study of blood T cell repertoires in COVID-19. Only in-frame clones appear in the TCRdb table, and some are missing; sequencing was by immunoSEQ multiplex PCR. This sample yields a few hundred thousand clones, of which 80% to 90% are seen a single time; approximately 7.8% belongs to the top ten. Sequencing was done on a sample of peripheral blood. The receptors derive from a woman in her forties or fifties who had recovered from COVID-19.

This clone was detected a few times. As DNA, the CDR3 is TGTGCCAGCAGTGTAGAGACTCCGAATTCACCCCTCCACTTT. It translates to CASSVETPNSPLHF. The genes are TRBV6-1 and TRBJ1-6; D is undetermined. Trimming removed 4 bases at V and 7 bases at J, with 11 bases between. This CDR3 comprises 14 residues. Germline CDR1 MNHNS, CDR2 SASEGT.

The genes are TRBV3-1 (or the pseudogene TRBV3-2) and TRBJ1-2; unclear D gene. CDR1 LGHDT and CDR2 YNNKEL come from the germline V gene (reference sequence). Trimming pared 4 bases from V and 3 bases from J, leaving 9 bases between. The CDR3 is 13 residues long. The CDR3 bases are TGTGCCAGCAGCCGTCGGGAGGACTATGGCTACACCTTC. It is translated as CASSRREDYGYTF.

The rearrangement joins TRBV3-1 (or the pseudogene TRBV3-2) to TRBJ2-7; 7 nucleotides match TRBD1. CDR3 length: 16 amino acids. Trimming took 1 base from V and 3 from J; bases not matched to a gene: 9. In germline, CDR1 is LGHDT, CDR2 YNNKEL (reference sequence). The CDR3 here is CASSQASGRTGYEQYF. The CDR3 DNA reads TGTGCCAGCAGCCAAGCGAGTGGAAGGACAGGCTACGAGCAGTACTTC.

This clone was found once. The chain has TRBV11-2 and TRBJ1-1, with D possibly TRBD1 on 5 matching bases. Trimming pared 5 bases from V and 3 bases from J, leaving 10 bases between. This CDR3 contains 13 residues. The germline gives CDR1 SGHAT, CDR2 FQNNGV. This chain's CDR3 is CASSQFRDTEAFF. The CDR3 DNA reads TGTGCCAGCAGCCAATTCAGGGACACTGAAGCTTTCTTT.

The J gene is TRBJ1-2, the V gene TRBV4-3; 8 nucleotides match TRBD1. Germline V CDR1 and CDR2: LGHNA, YSLEER. The CDR3 length is 19 residues. With V trimmed by 0 bases and J by 4 bases, 16 bases remained unmatched. Here the CDR3 DNA reads TGCGCCAGCAGCCAAGATTTGGTCCGGGGGACAGGTTTTGTCTATGGCTACACCTTC. Protein sequence: CASSQDLVRGTGFVYGYTF.

This rearrangement joins TRBV5-4 to TRBJ2-3; a possible D gene is TRBD1 (6 bases). Per the germline V gene, CDR1 is SGHNT and CDR2 is YYREEE (reference sequence). The CDR3 extends over 17 amino acids. V was pared by 3 bases and J by 0 bases, with 17 bases between. CDR3 sequence (DNA): TGTGCCAGCAGCTCGGTGACAGGTCTCACTAGCACAGATACGCAGTATTTT. Its protein product is CASSSVTGLTSTDTQYF.

This clone appeared a few times. J is TRBJ1-3 and V is TRBV2; D uncertain. V gave up 4 bases and J gave up 4 bases, with 11 bases separating them. The germline V gene has CDR1 SNHLY and CDR2 FYNNEI. The CDR3 runs 14 residues. As DNA, the CDR3 is TGTGCCAGCAGTGGGTTCATGAGAGGAAACACCATATATTTT. This codes for CASSGFMRGNTIYF. The complete variable domain, with remaining parts taken from reference TRBV2 and TRBJ1-3, reads EPEVTQTPSHQVTQMGQEVILRCVPISNHLYFYWYRQILGQKVEFLVSFYNNEISEKSEIFDDQFSVERPDGSNFTLKIRSTKLEDSAMYFCASSGFMRGNTIYFGEGSWLTVV.

The chain employs TRBV27 and TRBJ1-2; TRBD1 matches at 8 bases. The CDR3 loop spans 16 amino acids. The germline CDR1 and CDR2 sequences are MNHEY and SMNVEV (reference sequence). The V and J ends lost 4 bases and 8 bases, in that order; junction bases with no gene match: 15. CDR3 residues: CASSSWTGISRGGYTF. The CDR3 DNA reads TGTGCCAGCAGTTCATGGACAGGGATCAGTCGCGGGGGCTACACCTTC.

The chain couples TRBV6-5 to TRBJ2-5, with 8 bases lining up with TRBD1. The CDR3 consists of 14 residues. Germline assignment: CDR1 MNHEY and CDR2 SVGAGI. J was trimmed by 3 bases and V by 6 bases; bases with no gene match: 6. The CDR3 region has the DNA TGTGCCAGCAGGGGAGACAGGGGTAAAGAGACCCAGTACTTC. Protein product: CASRGDRGKETQYF.

This sequence joins TRBV19 and TRBJ1-5; tentative D call: TRBD1 (6 bases). Germline V gene sequence: CDR1 LNHDA, CDR2 SQIVND (reference sequence). CDR3 length: 16 residues. The V end lost 1 base, the J end lost 3 bases, and 13 bases lay between the germline ends. The CDR3 region has the DNA TGTGCCAGTAGTATAGGGTCAGGACAGAACAATCAGCCCCAGCATTTT. Amino acids: CASSIGSGQNNQPQHF.

This chain joins TRBV28 and TRBJ1-5, with D maybe TRBD1 (6 bases). V dropped 6 bases and J dropped 5 bases, with 17 bases sitting between them. There are 15 residues in the CDR3. Germline-derived CDR1 and CDR2 are MDHEN and SYDVKM. DNA for the CDR3: TGTGCCAGCAGCCTGAGGGGGGGCGATCATCAGCCCCAGCATTTT. Translation gives CASSLRGGDHQPQHF.

The chain joins TRBV11-2 to TRBJ1-4, with TRBD1 as a possible D gene (5 bases). Looked up from germline, CDR1 is SGHAT and CDR2 is FQNNGV. The CDR3 totals 14 residues. The germline V and J ends were trimmed by 5 bases and 8 bases, with 15 bases remaining between them. The CDR3 loop is CASSLTWEGEKLFF. CDR3 in DNA: TGTGCCAGCAGCCTGACTTGGGAGGGGGAAAAACTGTTTTTT.

V is TRBV9 and J is TRBJ2-1; maybe TRBD2 (5 bases). The CDR3 sequence is 14 residues long. Trimming shortened V by 8 bases and J by 4 bases, and 16 bases separated the two germline ends. Germline CDR1 reads SGDLS; CDR2 reads YYNGEE. This CDR3 reads CASSRVASYNEQFF. The DNA of the CDR3 is TGTGCCAGTTCGCGGGTCGCGTCTTACAATGAGCAGTTCTTC. The whole variable domain, filled in from reference TRBV9 and TRBJ2-1, reads DSGVTQTPKHLITATGQRVTLRCSPRSGDLSVYWYQQSLDQGLQFLIQYYNGEERAKGNILERFSAQQFPDLHSELNLSSLELGDSALYFCASSRVASYNEQFFGPGTRLTVL.

CDR3 residues: CASSSKGVGPQYF. Written as DNA, the CDR3 is TGTGCCAGCAGCTCAAAGGGGGTGGGACCCCAGTACTTC. The chain carries TRBV27 and TRBJ2-5, with D possibly TRBD1 on 6 matching bases. CDR3 size: 13 residues. Germline assignment: CDR1 MNHEY and CDR2 SMNVEV (reference sequence). The V gene lost 6 bases and the J gene lost 9 bases, with 17 bases spanning the gap.

The rearrangement joins TRBV4-3 to TRBJ1-5; D ambiguous. V was trimmed by 0 bases and J by 3 bases, leaving 9 bases between them. Germline V lookup: CDR1 LGHNA, CDR2 YSLEER. The CDR3 sequence is 15 residues long. CDR3 residues: CASSQDVTDNQPQHF. The DNA for the CDR3 is TGCGCCAGCAGCCAAGATGTAACAGACAATCAGCCCCAGCATTTT.

This chain links TRBV4-1 with TRBJ2-3, with 10 nucleotides matching TRBD2. The CDR3 consists of 17 residues. V was clipped by 4 bases and J by 6 bases; unmatched bases: 13. Germline V gene lookup returns CDR1 MGHRA and CDR2 YSYEKL. CDR3: CASSRNGLADGSDTQYF. Here the CDR3 DNA reads TGCGCCAGCAGCCGAAACGGACTAGCGGACGGGTCGGATACGCAGTATTTT.

The genes are TRBV7-2 and TRBJ2-3, with a weak D call TRBD2 (6 bases). V was cut by 1 base and J by 1 base, with 9 bases left in between. This CDR3 region has 15 residues. In germline, CDR1 is SGHTA, CDR2 FQGNSA. CDR3 amino acids: CASSLVGGGTDTQYF. The CDR3 coding sequence is TGTGCCAGCAGCTTAGTGGGGGGAGGCACAGATACGCAGTATTTT. Supplemented by reference TRBV7-2 and TRBJ2-3, the full variable domain reads GAGVSQSPSNKVTEKGKDVELRCDPISGHTALYWYRQSLGQGLEFLIYFQGNSAPDKSGLPSDRFSAERTGGSVSTLTIQRTQQEDSAVYLCASSLVGGGTDTQYFGPGTRLTVL.

This clone was seen only once. The chain is built from TRBV13 and TRBJ2-5; 7 nucleotides align to TRBD2. The germline gives CDR1 PRHDT, CDR2 FYEKMQ (reference sequence). The CDR3 totals 20 residues. After removal of 2 bases from V and 0 bases from J, the junction contained 18 bases not matched to a gene. CDR3 sequence reads: CASSLNNTIGERGHQETQYF. The CDR3 nucleotides are TGTGCCAGCAGCTTAAATAATACCATCGGGGAGCGGGGCCACCAAGAGACCCAGTACTTC.

The chain is built from TRBV12-3 or TRBV12-4 and TRBJ2-5; the D gene is possibly TRBD1 (6 bases). The CDR3 is 13 residues long. Trimming shortened V by 6 bases and J by 0 bases, and 8 bases separated the two germline ends. Written as DNA, the CDR3 is TGTGCCAGCAGGGACAGTTACCAAGAGACCCAGTACTTC. Residues: CASRDSYQETQYF.

The rearrangement joins TRBV11-2 to TRBJ1-1; possibly TRBD1 for D (5 bases). Germline CDR1 and CDR2: SGHAT and FQNNGV. The germline V and J ends were trimmed by 5 bases and 10 bases, with 17 bases remaining between them. The CDR3 is 13 residues long. This chain's CDR3 is CASSPQSGLAAFF. The CDR3 DNA sequence: TGTGCCAGCAGCCCCCAGTCAGGGTTGGCAGCTTTCTTT.